These T cell receptor beta chains were read from a single sample in a study of CD8 T cells in ankylosing spondylitis. Each CDR3 protein gets one entry after TCRdb re-called the 5' RACE reads with MiXCR. This table holds fewer than 750,000 distinct CDR3 sequences, 15% to 20% found once. Sequenced input: blood, either unsorted or a sorted T cell fraction (not recorded which). The receptors stem from a male donor with ankylosing spondylitis. The CDR3 runs from the conserved cysteine through the conserved F or W.

V gene: TRBV4-3; CDR3 protein: CASSPGGTAYGYTF
V gene: TRBV12-3/TRBV12-4; CDR3 protein: CASGRGQGARTEAFF
V gene: TRBV2; CDR3 protein: CATSGASGSSQFF
V gene: TRBV7-9; CDR3 protein: CASSFTGATYNSPLHF
V gene: TRBV20-1; CDR3 protein: CSAERLAANNEQFF
V gene: TRBV20-1; CDR3 protein: CSASGHLGVYEQYF
V gene: TRBV10-3; CDR3 protein: CAIRAGTSAYNEQFF
V gene: TRBV20-1; CDR3 protein: CSARGDNYGYTF
V gene: TRBV12-3/TRBV12-4; CDR3 protein: CASSFRGREQFF
V gene: TRBV20-1; CDR3 protein: CSARRSGRAIGNEQFF
V gene: TRBV7-9; CDR3 protein: CASSLQQGSTDTQYF
V gene: TRBV6-5; CDR3 protein: CASSYFRGQDLYEQYF
V gene: TRBV10-3; CDR3 protein: CAITGDSESYEQYF
V gene: TRBV11-2; CDR3 protein: CASSPLDTGELFF
V gene: TRBV12-3/TRBV12-4; CDR3 protein: CASSGWTSDGHEQFF
V gene: TRBV2; CDR3 protein: CASSERVSTGGGYTF
V gene: TRBV29-1; CDR3 protein: CSVFFQGATQYF
V gene: TRBV7-8; CDR3 protein: CASSTGGSPGEKLFF
V gene: TRBV20-1; CDR3 protein: CSARDSDRVSEAFF
V gene: TRBV20-1; CDR3 protein: CSADEGLTPTDTQYF
V gene: TRBV11-2; CDR3 protein: CASSLGRSGLAFNEQFF
V gene: TRBV9; CDR3 protein: CASSVRRGAKNIQYF
V gene: TRBV11-2; CDR3 protein: CASSRDGSLAGNEQFF
V gene: TRBV5-6; CDR3 protein: CASSLALALTNYGYTF
V gene: TRBV4-2; CDR3 protein: CASSQVMGLASDEQFF
V gene: TRBV7-2; CDR3 protein: CASSWDSQNYGYTF
V gene: TRBV7-2; CDR3 protein: CASSNWGYEQYF
V gene: TRBV2; CDR3 protein: CASRVGTGGRMNTEAFF
V gene: TRBV10-3; CDR3 protein: CAISEGQDYPREQFF
V gene: TRBV5-1; CDR3 protein: CASSVGLAGSYNEQFF
V gene: TRBV3-1; CDR3 protein: CASSQGTSSSDEQFF
V gene: TRBV28; CDR3 protein: CASSLRGPYEQYF
V gene: TRBV2; CDR3 protein: CASRGRTGEETQYF
V gene: TRBV12-3/TRBV12-4; CDR3 protein: CASSPNSEAFF
V gene: TRBV20-1; CDR3 protein: CSASWTSGGAFF
V gene: TRBV6-5; CDR3 protein: CASSYQLSTDTQYF
V gene: TRBV10-3; CDR3 protein: CAITETGVNEQFF
V gene: TRBV12-3/TRBV12-4; CDR3 protein: CASSPQLFGGYTF
V gene: TRBV7-2; CDR3 protein: CASSLGGLALAYEQYF
V gene: TRBV9; CDR3 protein: CASSSGGGGTHGYEQYF
V gene: TRBV12-3/TRBV12-4; CDR3 protein: CASSPSQASNQPQHF